One sample yielded the 17 T cell receptor beta chains listed below, sequenced in a study of regulatory T cells in long-lasting Graves disease. Time point of the sample: newly diagnosed GD, antithyroid drugs for less than 3 months. PBMCs provided the RNA from which the TCR library was made. Arm-PCR of CDR3 regions and iRepertoire HTBI primers were used to build TCR beta libraries. TCRdb processed the multiplex PCR reads anew with MiXCR; each CDR3 protein has one entry. The table lists 400,000 to 450,000 distinct CDR3 sequences, about 17% of them singletons. These data were likewise used in another study, on T cells in Graves' hyperthyroidism and ophthalmopathy.

The input for sequencing was peripheral blood mononuclear cells (PBMCs), taken at new diagnosis, from a patient treated with antithyroid drugs. The receptor source for this set is a woman in her thirties with Graves disease.

This clonotype occurred a few times. The V call is TRBV9, the J call TRBJ2-7; 10 nucleotides agree with TRBD2. Trimming took 0 bases from V and 2 from J; bases not matched to a gene: 5. CDR1 and CDR2 (germline): SGDLS, YYNGEE. CDR3 length: 16 residues. In DNA form, the CDR3 reads TGTGCCAGCAGCGTAGGATCACTAGCGGGGACCTACGAGCAGTACTTC. Its protein is CASSVGSLAGTYEQYF.

Many counts were recorded for this clonotype. The V and J genes are TRBV3-1 and TRBJ2-1, with 8 bases matching TRBD1. Germline-derived CDR1 and CDR2 are LGHDT and YNNKEL (reference sequence). The J segment lost 7 bases and the V segment lost 4 bases, leaving 6 bases of the junction unmatched. The CDR3 runs to 14 residues. CDR3 in amino acids: CASSLWTGRNEQFF. CDR3 in DNA: TGTGCCAGCAGCCTCTGGACAGGGAGGAATGAGCAGTTCTTC.

This clonotype was recorded many times. The V gene is TRBV18, the J gene TRBJ1-5; weak D call: TRBD1 (6 bases). The CDR3 extends over 13 amino acids. The germline V and J ends were trimmed by 8 bases and 11 bases, with 19 bases remaining between them. CDR1 KGHSH and CDR2 LQKENI come from the germline V gene. The CDR3: CASGDIPTGAQHF. CDR3 sequence (DNA): TGTGCCAGCGGGGACATCCCTACGGGGGCCCAGCATTTT.

This clonotype was observed at least ten times. V usage is TRBV20-1 and J usage is TRBJ2-5, with 7 nucleotides matching TRBD1. This CDR3 contains 15 residues. V gave up 1 base and J gave up 3 bases; unmatched junction bases: 8. Per the germline V gene, CDR1 is DFQATT and CDR2 is SNEGSKA (reference sequence). CDR3 DNA sequence: TGCAGTGCTAGAGCCTTTACAGGGGAAGAAGAGACCCAGTACTTC. Translation: CSARAFTGEEETQYF.

In this sample, this clonotype turned up many times. The chain combines TRBV12-3 or TRBV12-4 with TRBJ2-5, with no clear D. CDR3 length: 13 residues. The V and J ends lost 0 bases and 5 bases respectively, with 7 bases between them. The CDR3 nucleotides read TGTGCCAGCAGTTTAGCTGATGGGGAGACCCAGTACTTC. Translating gives CASSLADGETQYF.

The chain is built from TRBV5-5 and TRBJ1-1, with D unresolved. This CDR3 contains 12 residues. V shed 4 bases and J shed 11 bases, with 15 bases lying between them. Germline-derived CDR1 and CDR2 are SGHKS and YYEKEE (reference sequence). CDR3: CASSRETSYAFF. The CDR3 DNA reads as TGTGCCAGCAGCCGGGAGACATCGTATGCTTTCTTT. Looking up the rest from reference TRBV5-5 and TRBJ1-1 gives the full variable domain: DAGVTQSPTHLIKTRGQQVTLRCSPISGHKSVSWYQQVLGQGPQFIFQYYEKEERGRGNFPDRFSARQFPNYSSELNVNALLLGDSALYLCASSRETSYAFFGQGTRLTVV.

The J gene is TRBJ2-1, the V gene TRBV11-2; D gene uncertain. The ends were cut back, 5 bases at V and 4 bases at J, with 12 bases in the middle. The CDR3 contains 14 residues. Germline loops: CDR1 SGHAT, CDR2 FQNNGV. This CDR3 reads CASSNVLDYNEQFF. In nucleotides, the CDR3 is TGTGCCAGCAGCAACGTACTGGATTACAATGAGCAGTTCTTC.

Only a few counts were recorded for this clonotype. The rearrangement links TRBV12-5 to TRBJ2-1, with a weak D call TRBD1 (6 bases). The CDR3 has 14 residues. The V gene lost 3 bases and the J gene lost 12 bases, with 18 bases spanning the gap. Germline values: CDR1 LGHNT, CDR2 FRNRAP. CDR3 sequence (DNA): TGTGCTAGTGGTTTTGGTGACAGGAGGATGGTGCAGTTCTTC. Translated, it gives CASGFGDRRMVQFF.

The V call is TRBV14, the J call TRBJ2-3, with a weak D call TRBD1 (6 bases). The CDR3 extends over 19 amino acids. Germline CDR1 and CDR2: SGHDN and FVKESK. The V end was cut by 0 bases, the J end by 6 bases, with 25 bases between. This CDR3 reads CASSQDQEAAGDPVDTQYF. The DNA for the CDR3 is TGTGCCAGCAGCCAAGATCAAGAGGCGGCAGGGGACCCGGTGGATACGCAGTATTTT.

This rearrangement joins TRBV19 to TRBJ2-1; 7 bases match TRBD2. Germline V gene sequence: CDR1 LNHDA, CDR2 SQIVND (reference sequence). J was trimmed by 4 bases and V by 1 base; bases with no gene match: 10. The CDR3 has 17 residues. CDR3 sequence reads: CASSIGLAMTVYNEQFF. The CDR3, as DNA: TGTGCCAGTAGTATAGGACTAGCTATGACGGTGTACAATGAGCAGTTCTTC.

This clonotype was seen repeatedly, ten times or more. The chain links TRBV4-1 to TRBJ2-5; tentative D call: TRBD2 (5 bases). The CDR3 has 14 residues. Trimming took 5 bases from V and 5 from J, leaving 15 bases between them. Germline V gene sequence: CDR1 MGHRA, CDR2 YSYEKL. The CDR3 nucleotides are TGCGCCAGCAGCGGAGGAAGCGGAGGCGAGACCCAGTACTTC. This encodes CASSGGSGGETQYF.

There are a few counts of this clonotype. The genes are TRBV6-2 or TRBV6-3 and TRBJ1-5; 10 bases match TRBD1. This CDR3 has 16 amino acids. The V gene end was trimmed by 7 bases and the J gene end by 6 bases; junction bases not matched to a gene: 12. CDR1 is MNHEY, CDR2 SVGEGT, per germline. DNA of the CDR3: TGTGCCAGCAATTCCGGGGGACAGGGGACCGGTCAGCCCCAGCATTTT. This translates into CASNSGGQGTGQPQHF.

This clonotype was picked up a small number of times. The genes are TRBV10-3 and TRBJ2-2; unclear D gene. Germline lookup yields CDR1 ENHRY and CDR2 SYGVKD. The CDR3 sequence is 11 residues long. Trimming cost V 5 bases and J 5 bases, with 3 bases left between them. The CDR3 nucleotides read TGTGCCATCAGTACGACCGGGGAGCTGTTTTTT. Amino acid sequence: CAISTTGELFF.

This clonotype was seen a handful of times. Here the CDR3 DNA reads TGCAGTGCGATGGCCGGGACCTCGTGCTCCTACGAGCAGTACTTC. This translates into CSAMAGTSCSYEQYF. This sequence joins TRBV20-1 and TRBJ2-7, with D perhaps matching TRBD1 or TRBD2 (5 bases each). This CDR3 has 15 residues. Germline V lookup: CDR1 DFQATT, CDR2 SNEGSKA (reference sequence). Trimming shortened V by 6 bases and J by 0 bases, and 18 bases separated the two germline ends.

The J gene is TRBJ1-6, the V gene TRBV10-3; D ambiguous. With 7 bases removed from V and 1 base from J, the gap between germline ends came to 14 bases. The CDR3 has 16 residues. CDR1 is ENHRY, CDR2 SYGVKD, per germline. The CDR3 protein is CAIKPDFSSYNSPLHF. As DNA, the CDR3 is TGTGCCATCAAACCGGACTTCTCGTCCTATAATTCACCCCTCCACTTT.

On this clonotype: A read error may be the cause here, since a much bigger clone is one base away. The V and J genes are TRBV11-2 and TRBJ2-3; D gene unclear. The CDR3 covers 16 residues. CDR1 and CDR2 from the germline V gene are SGHAT and FQNNGV. The CDR3 reads CASGLGSLATTDTQYF. The CDR3 DNA sequence: TGTGCCAGCGGCTTAGGGTCCCTCGCAACCACAGATACGCAGTATTTT.

This clonotype was observed a handful of times. CDR3 coding DNA: TGTGCCAGCAGTCAGAGGACAGGGGACGAGACCCAGTACTTC. Amino acid sequence: CASSQRTGDETQYF. The chain employs TRBV7-9 and TRBJ2-5, with 9 bases aligning to TRBD1. V was pared by 6 bases and J by 5 bases, with 7 bases of the junction left unmatched. This CDR3 comprises 14 residues. Germline V gene lookup returns CDR1 SEHNR and CDR2 FQNEAQ (reference sequence).